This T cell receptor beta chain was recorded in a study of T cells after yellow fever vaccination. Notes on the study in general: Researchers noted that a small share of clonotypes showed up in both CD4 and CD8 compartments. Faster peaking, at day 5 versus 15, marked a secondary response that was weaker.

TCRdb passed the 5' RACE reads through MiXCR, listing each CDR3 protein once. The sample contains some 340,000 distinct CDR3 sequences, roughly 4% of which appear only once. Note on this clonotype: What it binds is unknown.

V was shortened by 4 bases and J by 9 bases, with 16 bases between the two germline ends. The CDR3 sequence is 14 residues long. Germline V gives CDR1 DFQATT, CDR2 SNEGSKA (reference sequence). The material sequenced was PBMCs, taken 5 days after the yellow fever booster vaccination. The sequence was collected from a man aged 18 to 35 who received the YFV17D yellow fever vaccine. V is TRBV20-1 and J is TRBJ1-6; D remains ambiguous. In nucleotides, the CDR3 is TGCAGTGCTACCTCAACAGTGTACGGTTCACCCCTCCACTTT. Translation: CSATSTVYGSPLHF.